This T cell receptor (beta chain) was identified during a study of OX40 agonist ivuxolimab in advanced cancers. In the study overall: Each patient was given ivuxolimab into a vein every 2 weeks, at 0.01 to 10 mg/kg. Partial responses were achieved by three patients, one with hepatocellular carcinoma and two with cutaneous melanoma.

Using immunoSEQ multiplex PCR, the repertoire was profiled, and TCRdb retains in-frame clones only, with some absent. The data show around 56,000 clones, roughly 87% seen once. Germline CDR1 SGHTA, CDR2 FQGNSA. Trimming removed 3 bases from V and 16 bases from J, with 16 bases in between. The CDR3 is 12 residues long. Sequencing used CD4+ or CD8+ T cells sorted from blood, obtained in a trial of the OX40 agonist ivuxolimab. V and J are TRBV7-2 and TRBJ1-3, with D perhaps matching TRBD1 (5 bases). The sequence derives from an adult with an advanced solid tumor such as melanoma, head and neck, liver or kidney cancer. CDR3 nucleotides: TGTGCCAGCAGCTTCCCCGGGACCCTCCGGTATTTT. Encoded protein: CASSFPGTLRYF.